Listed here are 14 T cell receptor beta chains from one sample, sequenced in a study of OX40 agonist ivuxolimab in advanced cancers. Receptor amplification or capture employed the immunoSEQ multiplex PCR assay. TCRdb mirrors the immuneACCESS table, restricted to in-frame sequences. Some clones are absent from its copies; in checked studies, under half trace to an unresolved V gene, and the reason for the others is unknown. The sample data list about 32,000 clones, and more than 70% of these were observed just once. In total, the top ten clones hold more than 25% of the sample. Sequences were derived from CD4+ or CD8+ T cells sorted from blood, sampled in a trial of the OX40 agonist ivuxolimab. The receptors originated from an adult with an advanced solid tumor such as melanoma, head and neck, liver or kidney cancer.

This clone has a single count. CDR3 amino acids: CASSEAPPTQISSYNEQFF. Written as DNA, the CDR3 is TGTGCCAGCAGTGAAGCGCCTCCAACCCAAATAAGCTCCTACAATGAGCAGTTCTTC. The chain carries TRBV6-1 and TRBJ2-1; no clear D. The CDR3 is 19 residues long. Trimming pared 0 bases from V and 0 bases from J, leaving 18 bases between. Germline-derived CDR1 and CDR2 are MNHNS and SASEGT.

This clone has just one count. For the CDR3, the DNA is TGTGCCAGCACGAAAGACGGTCGAAACACTGAAGCTTTCTTT. Translated, it gives CASTKDGRNTEAFF. The V and J genes are TRBV9 and TRBJ1-1; D remains unclear. The V gene's germline CDR1 is SGDLS and CDR2 YYNGEE. Trimming took 6 bases from V and 2 from J, leaving 14 bases between them. This CDR3 is 14 amino acids long. The whole variable domain, remainder taken from reference TRBV9 and TRBJ1-1, is DSGVTQTPKHLITATGQRVTLRCSPRSGDLSVYWYQQSLDQGLQFLIQYYNGEERAKGNILERFSAQQFPDLHSELNLSSLELGDSALYFCASTKDGRNTEAFFGQGTRLTVV.

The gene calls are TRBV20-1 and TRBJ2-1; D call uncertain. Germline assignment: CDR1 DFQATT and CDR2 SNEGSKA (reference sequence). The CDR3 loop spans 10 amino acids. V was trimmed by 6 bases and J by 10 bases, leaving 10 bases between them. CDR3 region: CSASLSEQFF. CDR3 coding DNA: TGCAGTGCCTCCCTTTCGGAGCAGTTCTTC.

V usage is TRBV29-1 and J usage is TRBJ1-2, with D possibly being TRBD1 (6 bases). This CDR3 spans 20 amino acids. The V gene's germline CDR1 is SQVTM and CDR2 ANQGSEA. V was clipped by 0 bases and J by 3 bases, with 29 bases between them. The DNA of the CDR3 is TGCAGCGTTGAAGATTGGGTTATCGTTAAGGGGGGAGAGGCAGACTATGGCTACACCTTC. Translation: CSVEDWVIVKGGEADYGYTF.

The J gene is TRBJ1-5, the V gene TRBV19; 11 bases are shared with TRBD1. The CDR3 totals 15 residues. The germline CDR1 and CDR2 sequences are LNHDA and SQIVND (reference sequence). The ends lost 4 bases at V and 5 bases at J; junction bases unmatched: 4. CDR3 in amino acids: CASSTGQGAYQPQHF. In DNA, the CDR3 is TGTGCCAGTAGTACCGGACAGGGGGCTTATCAGCCCCAGCATTTT.

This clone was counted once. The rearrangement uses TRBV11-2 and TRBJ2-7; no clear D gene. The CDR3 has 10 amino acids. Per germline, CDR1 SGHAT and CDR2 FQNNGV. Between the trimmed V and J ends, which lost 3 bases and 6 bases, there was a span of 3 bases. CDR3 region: CASSLVEQYF. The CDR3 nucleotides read TGTGCCAGCAGCTTGGTCGAGCAGTACTTC.

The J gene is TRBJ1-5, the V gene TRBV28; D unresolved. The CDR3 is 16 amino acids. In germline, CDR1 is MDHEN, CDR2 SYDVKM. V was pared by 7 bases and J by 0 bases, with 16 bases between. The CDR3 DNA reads TGTGCCAGCAACCCCGGCAGTGCCTATAGCAATCAGCCCCAGCATTTT. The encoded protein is CASNPGSAYSNQPQHF. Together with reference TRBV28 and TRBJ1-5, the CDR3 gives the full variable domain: DVKVTQSSRYLVKRTGEKVFLECVQDMDHENMFWYRQDPGLGLRLIYFSYDVKMKEKGDIPEGYSVSREKKERFSLILESASTNQTSMYLCASNPGSAYSNQPQHFGDGTRLSIL.

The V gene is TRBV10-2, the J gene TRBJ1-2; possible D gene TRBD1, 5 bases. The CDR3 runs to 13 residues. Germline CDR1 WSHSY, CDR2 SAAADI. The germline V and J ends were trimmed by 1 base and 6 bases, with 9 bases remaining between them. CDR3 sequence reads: CASSEWGVDGYTF. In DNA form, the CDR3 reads TGCGCCAGCAGTGAGTGGGGGGTTGATGGCTACACCTTC.

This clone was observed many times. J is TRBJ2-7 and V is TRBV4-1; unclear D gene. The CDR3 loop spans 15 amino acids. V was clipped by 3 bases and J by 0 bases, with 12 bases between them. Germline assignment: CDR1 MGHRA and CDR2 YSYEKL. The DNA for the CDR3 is TGCGCCAGCAGCCATGACGACGGAGTCTCCTACGAGCAGTACTTC. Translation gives CASSHDDGVSYEQYF.

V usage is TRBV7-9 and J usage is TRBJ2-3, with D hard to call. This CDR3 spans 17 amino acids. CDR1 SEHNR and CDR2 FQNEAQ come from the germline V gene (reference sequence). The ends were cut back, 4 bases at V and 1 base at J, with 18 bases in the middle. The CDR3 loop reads CASSSETRPARTDTQYF. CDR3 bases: TGTGCCAGCAGCTCCGAAACTCGTCCAGCCCGCACAGATACGCAGTATTTT.

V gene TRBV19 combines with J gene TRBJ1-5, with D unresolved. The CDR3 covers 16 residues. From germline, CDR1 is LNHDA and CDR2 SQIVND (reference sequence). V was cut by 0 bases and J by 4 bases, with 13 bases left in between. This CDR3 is CASSIDWNTVNQPQHF. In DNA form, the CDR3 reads TGTGCCAGTAGTATAGATTGGAACACGGTGAATCAGCCCCAGCATTTT.

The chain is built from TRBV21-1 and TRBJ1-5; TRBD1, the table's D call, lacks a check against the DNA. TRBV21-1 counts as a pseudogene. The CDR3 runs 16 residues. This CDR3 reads CASSKGRGHGNQPQHF. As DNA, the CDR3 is TGTGCCAGCAGCAAGGGCAGGGGGCATGGCAATCAGCCCCAGCATTTT.

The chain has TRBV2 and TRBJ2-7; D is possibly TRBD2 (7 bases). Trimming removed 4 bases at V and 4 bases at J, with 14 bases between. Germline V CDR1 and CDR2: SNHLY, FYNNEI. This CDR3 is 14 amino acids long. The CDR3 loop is CASSGGGQGYEQYF. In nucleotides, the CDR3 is TGTGCCAGCAGTGGGGGAGGGCAGGGGTACGAGCAGTACTTC.

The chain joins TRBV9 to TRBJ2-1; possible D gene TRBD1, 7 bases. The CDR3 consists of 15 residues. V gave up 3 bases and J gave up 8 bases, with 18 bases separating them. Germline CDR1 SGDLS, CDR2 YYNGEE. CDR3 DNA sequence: TGTGCCAGCAGCGGTTCCTCCCTCAGGGGGGATGAGCAGTTCTTC. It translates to CASSGSSLRGDEQFF. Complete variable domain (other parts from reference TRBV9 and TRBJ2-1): DSGVTQTPKHLITATGQRVTLRCSPRSGDLSVYWYQQSLDQGLQFLIQYYNGEERAKGNILERFSAQQFPDLHSELNLSSLELGDSALYFCASSGSSLRGDEQFFGPGTRLTVL.